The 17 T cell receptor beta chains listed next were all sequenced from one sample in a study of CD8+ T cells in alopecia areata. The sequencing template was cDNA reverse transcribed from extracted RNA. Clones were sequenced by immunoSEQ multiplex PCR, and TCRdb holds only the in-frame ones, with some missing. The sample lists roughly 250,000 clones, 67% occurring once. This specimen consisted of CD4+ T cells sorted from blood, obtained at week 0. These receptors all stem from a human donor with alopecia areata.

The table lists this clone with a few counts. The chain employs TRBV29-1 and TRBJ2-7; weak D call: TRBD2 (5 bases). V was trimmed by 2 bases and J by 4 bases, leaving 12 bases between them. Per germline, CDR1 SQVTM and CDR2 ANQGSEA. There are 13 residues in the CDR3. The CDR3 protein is CSVESGRLYEQYF. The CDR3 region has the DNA TGCAGCGTTGAAAGCGGCAGACTTTACGAGCAGTACTTC.

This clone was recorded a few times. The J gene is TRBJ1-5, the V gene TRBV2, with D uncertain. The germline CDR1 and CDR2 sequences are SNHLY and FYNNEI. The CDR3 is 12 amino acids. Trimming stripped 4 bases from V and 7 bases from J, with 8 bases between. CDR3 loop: CASSGGRQPQHF. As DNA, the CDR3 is TGTGCCAGCAGTGGGGGTCGCCAGCCCCAGCATTTT.

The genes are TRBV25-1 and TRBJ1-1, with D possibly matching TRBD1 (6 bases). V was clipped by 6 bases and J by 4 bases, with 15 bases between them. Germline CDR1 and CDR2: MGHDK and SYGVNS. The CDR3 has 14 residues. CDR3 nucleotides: TGTGCCAGCAGCGAAGGGGGACCGGTCACTGAAGCTTTCTTT. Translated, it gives CASSEGGPVTEAFF.

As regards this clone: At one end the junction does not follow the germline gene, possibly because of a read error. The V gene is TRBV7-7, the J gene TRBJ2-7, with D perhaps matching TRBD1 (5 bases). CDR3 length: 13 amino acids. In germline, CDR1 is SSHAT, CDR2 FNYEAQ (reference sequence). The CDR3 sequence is CASSLRTWDEQYF. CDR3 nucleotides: TGTGCTAGCAGCTTAAGGACATGGGACGAGCAGTACTTC.

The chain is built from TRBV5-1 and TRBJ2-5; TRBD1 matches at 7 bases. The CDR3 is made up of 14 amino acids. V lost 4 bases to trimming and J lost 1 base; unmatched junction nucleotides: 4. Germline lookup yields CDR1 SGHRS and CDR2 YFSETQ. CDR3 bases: TGCGCCAGCAGCACCGGACAGGTCCAAGAGACCCAGTACTTC. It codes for CASSTGQVQETQYF.

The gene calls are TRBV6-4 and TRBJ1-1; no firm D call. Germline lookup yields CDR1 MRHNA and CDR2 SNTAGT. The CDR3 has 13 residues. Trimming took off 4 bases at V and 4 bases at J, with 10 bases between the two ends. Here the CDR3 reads CASSVNMGTEAFF. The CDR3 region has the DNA TGTGCCAGCAGTGTAAATATGGGCACTGAAGCTTTCTTT.

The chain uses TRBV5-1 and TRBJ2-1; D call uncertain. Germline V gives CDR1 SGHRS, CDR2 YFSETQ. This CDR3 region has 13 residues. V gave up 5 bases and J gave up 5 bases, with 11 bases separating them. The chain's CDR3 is CASSDLPNNEQFF. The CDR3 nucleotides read TGCGCCAGCAGTGACCTACCCAACAATGAGCAGTTCTTC.

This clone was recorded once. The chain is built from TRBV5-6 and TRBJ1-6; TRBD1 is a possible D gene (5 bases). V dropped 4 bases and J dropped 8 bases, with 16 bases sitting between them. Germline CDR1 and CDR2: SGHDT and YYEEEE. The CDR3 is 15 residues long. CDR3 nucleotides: TGTGCCAGCAGCCCGGATGGGGGAACAGATTCACCCCTCCACTTT. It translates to CASSPDGGTDSPLHF. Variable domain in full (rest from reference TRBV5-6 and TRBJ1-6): DAGVTQSPTHLIKTRGQQVTLRCSPKSGHDTVSWYQQALGQGPQFIFQYYEEEERQRGNFPDRFSGHQFPNYSSELNVNALLLGDSALYLCASSPDGGTDSPLHFGNGTRLTVT.

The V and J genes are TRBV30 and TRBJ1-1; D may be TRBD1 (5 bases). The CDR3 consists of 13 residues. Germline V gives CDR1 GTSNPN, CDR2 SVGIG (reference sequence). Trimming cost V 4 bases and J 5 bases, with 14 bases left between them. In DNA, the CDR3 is TGTGCCTGGACCACTCAGGGCGGGACTGAAGCTTTCTTT. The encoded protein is CAWTTQGGTEAFF. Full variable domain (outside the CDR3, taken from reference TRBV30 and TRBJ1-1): SQTIHQWPATLVQPVGSPLSLECTVEGTSNPNLYWYRQAAGRGLQLLFYSVGIGQISSEVPQNLSASRPQDRQFILSSKKLLLSDSGFYLCAWTTQGGTEAFFGQGTRLTVV.

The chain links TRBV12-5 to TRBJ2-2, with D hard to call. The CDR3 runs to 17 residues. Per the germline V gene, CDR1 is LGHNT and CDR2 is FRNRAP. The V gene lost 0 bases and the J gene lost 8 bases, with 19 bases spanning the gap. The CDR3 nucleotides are TGTGCTAGTGGTTTGGTCCGGACGGCTCCGGTACCAGGGGAGCTGTTTTTT. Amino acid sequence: CASGLVRTAPVPGELFF.

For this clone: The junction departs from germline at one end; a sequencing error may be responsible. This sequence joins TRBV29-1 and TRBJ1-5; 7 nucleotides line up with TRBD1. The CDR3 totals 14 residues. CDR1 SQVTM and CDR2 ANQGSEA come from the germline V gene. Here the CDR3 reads CSVVTGTSDHPQHF. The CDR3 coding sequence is TGCAGCGTTGTGACAGGGACGTCGGATCATCCCCAGCATTTT.

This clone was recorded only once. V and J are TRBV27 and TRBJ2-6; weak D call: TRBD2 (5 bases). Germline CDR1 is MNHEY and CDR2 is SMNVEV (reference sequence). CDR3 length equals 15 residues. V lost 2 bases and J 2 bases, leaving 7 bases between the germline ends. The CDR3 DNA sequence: TGTGCCAGCAGTTTAGGAGGTACTGGGGCCAACGTCCTGACTTTC. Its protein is CASSLGGTGANVLTF.

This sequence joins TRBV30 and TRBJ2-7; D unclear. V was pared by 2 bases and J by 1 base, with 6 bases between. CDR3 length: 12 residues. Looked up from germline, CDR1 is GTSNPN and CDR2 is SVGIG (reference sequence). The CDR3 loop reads CAWSTVSYEQYF. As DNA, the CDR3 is TGTGCCTGGAGTACAGTTTCCTACGAGCAGTACTTC. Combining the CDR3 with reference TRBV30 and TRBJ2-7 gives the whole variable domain SQTIHQWPATLVQPVGSPLSLECTVEGTSNPNLYWYRQAAGRGLQLLFYSVGIGQISSEVPQNLSASRPQDRQFILSSKKLLLSDSGFYLCAWSTVSYEQYFGPGTRLTVT.

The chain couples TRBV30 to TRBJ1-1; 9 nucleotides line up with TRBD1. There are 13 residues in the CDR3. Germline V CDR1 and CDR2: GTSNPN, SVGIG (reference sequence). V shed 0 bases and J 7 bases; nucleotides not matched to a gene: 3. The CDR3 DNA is TGTGCCTGGAGTGTTGGGACAGGGCTTGAAGCTTTCTTT. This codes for CAWSVGTGLEAFF.

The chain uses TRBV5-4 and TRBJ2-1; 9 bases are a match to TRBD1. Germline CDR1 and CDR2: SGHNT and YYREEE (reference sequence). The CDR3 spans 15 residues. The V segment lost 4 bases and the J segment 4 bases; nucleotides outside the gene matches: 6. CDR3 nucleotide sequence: TGTGCCAGCAGCCCTGATGGGACAGGGTACAATGAGCAGTTCTTC. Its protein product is CASSPDGTGYNEQFF.

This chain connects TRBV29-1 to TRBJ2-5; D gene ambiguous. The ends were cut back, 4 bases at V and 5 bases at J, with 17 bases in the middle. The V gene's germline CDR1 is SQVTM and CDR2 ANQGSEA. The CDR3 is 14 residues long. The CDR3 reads CSVAPVLHAETQYF. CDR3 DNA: TGCAGCGTTGCCCCGGTGCTACATGCCGAGACCCAGTACTTC.

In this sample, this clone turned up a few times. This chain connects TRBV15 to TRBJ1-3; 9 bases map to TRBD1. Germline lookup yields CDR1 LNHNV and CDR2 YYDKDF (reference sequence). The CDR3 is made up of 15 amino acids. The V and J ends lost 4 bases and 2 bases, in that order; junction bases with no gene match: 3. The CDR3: CATSTNRGPGNTIYF. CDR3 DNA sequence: TGTGCCACCAGCACAAACAGGGGGCCTGGAAACACCATATATTTT.